Following are 3 T cell receptor beta chains from one sample sequenced in a study of early T cells in non-severe SARS-CoV-2 infection. TCRdb re-called the 5' RACE reads with MiXCR, one entry per CDR3 protein. The data show around 33,000 distinct CDR3 sequences, 5.8% seen once. Sequencing was carried out using whole blood. These receptors were collected from an adult who was a healthcare worker with PCR-confirmed SARS-CoV-2 infection or an uninfected control (not recorded which).

This chain joins TRBV20-1 and TRBJ2-4, with TRBD2 identical over 7 bases. CDR3 length: 16 residues. CDR1 and CDR2 (germline): DFQATT, SNEGSKA (reference sequence). Losses at the gene ends were 1 base for V and 6 bases for J; bases not matched to a gene: 12. The CDR3 DNA follows: TGCAGTGCTAGAGTACCGGGGGGTAGCGAGGGAAACATTCAGTACTTC. Its protein product is CSARVPGGSEGNIQYF.

Ten or more counts support this clonotype. The J gene is TRBJ1-2, the V gene TRBV7-9; D is ambiguous. The CDR3 extends over 14 amino acids. The germline gives CDR1 SEHNR, CDR2 FQNEAQ (reference sequence). V was clipped by 1 base and J by 8 bases, with 14 bases between them. The CDR3 coding sequence is TGTGCCAGCAGCTTAGAGCCAGCCCTAGGCGGCTACACCTTC. Protein: CASSLEPALGGYTF.

This clonotype was detected many times. CDR3 region: CASTPSGVYGANVLTF. CDR3 in DNA: TGTGCCAGTACCCCGTCAGGGGTTTACGGGGCCAACGTCCTGACTTTC. This chain joins TRBV5-4 and TRBJ2-6; D may be TRBD1 (6 bases). CDR1 and CDR2 (germline): SGHNT, YYREEE (reference sequence). The CDR3 is made up of 16 amino acids. Trimming shortened V by 8 bases and J by 4 bases, and 19 bases separated the two germline ends.